This TCR beta chain appears in the sequencing data of a study of T cell responses to AZD1222 COVID-19 vaccine. Study observations and caveats: Repertoire sampling happened only post peak T cell response. There were mostly white British donors and more females than males, and clonal diversity was possibly underestimated.

Produced via immunoSEQ multiplex PCR; TCRdb's table is partial and in-frame only. The sample yields 250,000 to 300,000 clones, 94% seen once. The CDR3 is made up of 14 amino acids. The V gene's germline CDR1 is SGDLS and CDR2 YYNGEE. V dropped 4 bases and J dropped 0 bases, with 8 bases sitting between them. On this clone: Its antigen is unidentified.

This TCR derives from an adult who received the AZD1222 COVID-19 vaccine. The sequences come from peripheral blood, collected 28 days after the second AZD1222 dose. This rearrangement joins TRBV9 to TRBJ1-3; unclear D gene. The CDR3 DNA follows: TGTGCCAGCAGCCTCTTGTCCTCTGGAAACACCATATATTTT. Translated, it gives CASSLLSSGNTIYF.